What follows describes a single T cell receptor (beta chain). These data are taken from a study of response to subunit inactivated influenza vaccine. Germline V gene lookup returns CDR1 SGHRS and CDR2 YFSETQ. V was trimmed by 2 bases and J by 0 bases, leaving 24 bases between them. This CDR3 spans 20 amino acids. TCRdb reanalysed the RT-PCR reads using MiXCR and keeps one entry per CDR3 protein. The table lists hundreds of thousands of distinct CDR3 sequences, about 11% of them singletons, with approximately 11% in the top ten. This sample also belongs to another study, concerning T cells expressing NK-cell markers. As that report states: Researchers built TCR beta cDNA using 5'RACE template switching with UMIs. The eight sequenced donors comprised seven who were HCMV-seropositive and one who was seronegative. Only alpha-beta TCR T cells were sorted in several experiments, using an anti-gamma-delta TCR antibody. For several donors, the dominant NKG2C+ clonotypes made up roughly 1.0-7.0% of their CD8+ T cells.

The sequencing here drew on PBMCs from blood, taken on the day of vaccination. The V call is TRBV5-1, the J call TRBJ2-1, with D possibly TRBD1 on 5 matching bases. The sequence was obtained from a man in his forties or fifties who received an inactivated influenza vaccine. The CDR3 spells CASSFFLPTRQTTSYNEQFF. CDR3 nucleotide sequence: TGCGCCAGCAGCTTTTTTCTCCCTACCCGACAGACCACCTCCTACAATGAGCAGTTCTTC. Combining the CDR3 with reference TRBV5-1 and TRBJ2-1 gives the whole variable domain KAGVTQTPRYLIKTRGQQVTLSCSPISGHRSVSWYQQTPGQGLQFLFEYFSETQRNKGNFPGRFSGRQFSNSRSEMNVSTLELGDSALYLCASSFFLPTRQTTSYNEQFFGPGTRLTVL.